The rows below give T cell receptor beta chains drawn from one sample of a study of tumor-infiltrating lymphocytes in glioblastoma multiforme. From the multiplex PCR reads, TCRdb called clonotypes with MiXCR, one entry per CDR3 protein. The repertoire has some 15,000 distinct CDR3 sequences, about 69% of them found once; the top ten carry about 40%. Source material: brain tumor tissue. The receptors come from a male donor with glioblastoma. The CDR3 runs from the conserved cysteine through the conserved F or W. The D gene is left open where the match is weak. Only some rows state a clone size, as once, few, many or a class for expanded clones.

J,size,V,length,D,DNA,CDR3
TRBJ1-5,.,TRBV11-2,14,.,TGTGGCATCAGTATGGGGGGAGAGACCCAGCCCCAGCATTTT,CGISMGGETQPQHF
TRBJ2-7,.,TRBV11-2,14,TRBD2,TGTGCCAGCAGCTTTCAAATTAGCGGGTACGAGCGGTACTTC,CASSFQISGYERYF
TRBJ1-4,.,TRBV6-6,16,.,TGTGCCAGCAGTTACGGGGGGACGGTGGCTAATGAAAAACTGTTTTTT,CASSYGGTVANEKLFF
TRBJ2-1,.,TRBV12-3/TRBV12-4,15,TRBD2,TGTGCCAGCAGTTATAGCGGGAGGGCCCACAATGAGCAGTTCTTC,CASSYSGRAHNEQFF
TRBJ2-3,.,TRBV11-2,14,TRBD2,TGTGCCAGCAGTACTCTAGCGGGTGAGGATACGCAGCATTTC,CASSTLAGEDTQHF
TRBJ1-1,once,TRBV11-2,14,.,TGTGCCAGCAGCCGTATGCAGGGGAACAATGAAGCTTTCTTC,CASSRMQGNNEAFF
TRBJ1-2,.,TRBV4-2,13,.,TGTGCCAGCAGCCAAAATATTAACTATGGCTACACCTTC,CASSQNINYGYTF
TRBJ2-7,.,TRBV10-3,11,TRBD1,TGTGGCCTCGGGACAGGGTGGGAGCAATATTTC,CGLGTGWEQYF
TRBJ2-7,.,TRBV20-1,16,TRBD2,TGCAGTGCTAGAGTTCGTCGGACTAGCGGGAAAAACGAGCAGTACTTC,CSARVRRTSGKNEQYF
TRBJ2-6,.,TRBV6-5,15,.,TGTGCCAGCAGTAAGAGGGTCTCTGGGGCCAACGTCCTGACTTTC,CASSKRVSGANVLTF
TRBJ1-2,.,TRBV6-6,14,.,TGTGCCAGCAGTTACTGGACACTAGGGAATGGCTACACCTTC,CASSYWTLGNGYTF
TRBJ2-3,.,TRBV12-3/TRBV12-4,15,.,TGTGCCAGCAGTTTACGACACAATCCGGCAGATACGCAGTATTTT,CASSLRHNPADTQYF
TRBJ2-1,.,TRBV20-1,16,TRBD2,TGCAGCGCTAGTCGACAGGGACTAGCGGGAGTGAATGAGCAGTTCTTC,CSASRQGLAGVNEQFF
TRBJ2-1,.,TRBV10-1,14,TRBD2,TGCGCCAGCAGTTCTAGCGGGACGTGGGATGAGCAGTTCTTC,CASSSSGTWDEQFF
TRBJ2-1,.,TRBV11-2,14,.,TGTGCCAGCAGCTTAGGAGGCGGGGAGAACATTCAGTTCTTC,CASSLGGGENIQFF
TRBJ1-1,many,TRBV28,12,.,TGTGCCAGCAGTTCAGTGGCCACTGAAGCTTTCTTT,CASSSVATEAFF